The 12 T cell receptor beta chains presented below share a single source sample, sequenced in a study of CXCR3-negative and CXCR3-positive naive CD8 T cells. UMI labels and 5' RACE were used to prepare the TRB cDNA libraries. Using the 5' RACE reads, TCRdb records one entry per CDR3 protein without DNA. The sample includes fewer than 95,000 distinct CDR3 sequences. The source material was naive CXCR3- CD8+ T cells from blood. Subset: CD45RO-CCR7+CD27+CD95- naive CD8+ T cells lacking CXCR3 (TNR3-). Receptors originate from a human donor in good health. Some clones in this sample may be carry-over from other donors' samples.

The chain links TRBV10-3 to TRBJ2-1; TCRdb gives TRBD1 as the D gene, but with no DNA this cannot be confirmed. CDR3 length: 12 residues. Germline V gives CDR1 ENHRY, CDR2 SYGVKD. The CDR3 here is CAISDVGAEQFF.

V and J are TRBV5-1 and TRBJ2-2. The CDR3 sequence is 13 residues long. Germline loops: CDR1 SGHRS, CDR2 YFSETQ. The CDR3 region is CASSLDRAGELFF.

The rearrangement uses TRBV5-6 and TRBJ2-1. This CDR3 region has 14 residues. The germline V gene has CDR1 SGHDT and CDR2 YYEEEE. The CDR3 is CASSLFSSYNEQFF. Variable domain in full (rest from reference TRBV5-6 and TRBJ2-1): DAGVTQSPTHLIKTRGQQVTLRCSPKSGHDTVSWYQQALGQGPQFIFQYYEEEERQRGNFPDRFSGHQFPNYSSELNVNALLLGDSALYLCASSLFSSYNEQFFGPGTRLTVL.

The rearrangement links TRBV7-9 to TRBJ2-1; TCRdb designates TRBD2, a call that cannot be tested without DNA. This CDR3 spans 15 amino acids. CDR1 SEHNR and CDR2 FQNEAQ come from the germline V gene (reference sequence). This chain's CDR3 is CASSLPGEGYNEQFF.

The gene calls are TRBV19 and TRBJ1-4. Germline V gives CDR1 LNHDA, CDR2 SQIVND (reference sequence). This CDR3 spans 13 amino acids. The CDR3 sequence is CASSFRDGEKLFF. The whole variable domain, filled in from reference TRBV19 and TRBJ1-4, reads DGGITQSPKYLFRKEGQNVTLSCEQNLNHDAMYWYRQDPGQGLRLIYYSQIVNDFQKGDIAEGYSVSREKKESFPLTVTSAQKNPTAFYLCASSFRDGEKLFFGSGTQLSVL.

The rearrangement links TRBV4-2 to TRBJ1-2; with no DNA, the TCRdb D assignment of TRBD1 cannot be verified. From germline, CDR1 is LGHNA and CDR2 YNFKEQ. This CDR3 is built from 15 residues. Here the CDR3 reads CASSSPGTENYGYTF.

The J gene is TRBJ2-3, the V gene TRBV25-1. This CDR3 spans 18 amino acids. The germline V gene encodes CDR1 MGHDK and CDR2 SYGVNS. The CDR3 sequence: CASSEYIHPRPRTDTQYF.

The chain combines TRBV30 with TRBJ1-1. Germline assignment: CDR1 GTSNPN and CDR2 SVGIG (reference sequence). The CDR3 loop spans 11 amino acids. This chain's CDR3 is CAWTAANEAFF.

The chain has TRBV29-1 and TRBJ2-7; absent DNA, TCRdb's TRBD1 call cannot be checked. The V gene's germline CDR1 is SQVTM and CDR2 ANQGSEA. CDR3 size: 14 residues. This CDR3 reads CSVEVGTGTYEQYF.

The chain is built from TRBV7-6 and TRBJ2-1; there is no DNA to check the TCRdb D call of TRBD1. The germline CDR1 and CDR2 sequences are SGHVS and FNYEAQ. CDR3 size: 15 residues. The CDR3 sequence: CASSLGTGEGNEQFF.

The chain has TRBV7-9 and TRBJ2-7; TCRdb's D call, TRBD2, is unchecked because there is no DNA. Per the germline V gene, CDR1 is SEHNR and CDR2 is FQNEAQ (reference sequence). This CDR3 has 14 residues. CDR3 sequence: CASTAAGETYEQYF.

This chain links TRBV5-1 with TRBJ2-1; TCRdb names TRBD1, which stays unverified in the absence of DNA. From germline, CDR1 is SGHRS and CDR2 YFSETQ. This CDR3 is built from 14 residues. This CDR3 is CASSLAPSGREQFF.